The entry that follows covers one TCR beta chain sequence. CDR3 length equals 13 residues. Germline V gene sequence: CDR1 SGHTA, CDR2 FQGTGA. The V and J ends lost 4 bases and 6 bases respectively, with 12 bases between them. This PCR relied on a set of 60 Vbeta primers and 13 Jbeta primers. The authors' processing: Per a later analysis, the number of unique TCR beta chains was some 75 million, of which roughly 11 million were shared. Sequencing was performed with immunoSEQ multiplex PCR; in TCRdb, only in-frame clones are kept and a portion is missing. V and J calls and clone size are those listed in that table; D and trimming were worked out from the DNA. The sample lists 180,000 or so clones, 70% to 85% seen once, with about 1.5% in the top ten. This sample was included in a study of cytomegalovirus exposure and HLA in healthy donors.

This TCR was sampled from a man between 18 and 35 years old in good health and CMV-seronegative. Source material: PBMCs. The chain combines TRBV7-3 with TRBJ1-1; D is possibly TRBD1 (5 bases). In DNA form, the CDR3 reads TGTGCCAGCAGCTCCGGGGGAGACGCTGAAGCTTTCTTT. Translation: CASSSGGDAEAFF.